The clone carrying this T cell receptor (beta chain) occurred a few times. This sample stems from a study of CD8 T cells in Susac syndrome. On the study more broadly: Among the Susac syndrome patients sequenced, over five had active disease and about eight were in remission. Blood was drawn from Susac syndrome patients while they were therapy-naive, on corticosteroids, or on intravenous immunoglobulin alone.

When the RNA was reverse transcribed, random hexamers were used with an input of about 0.5 to 1 ug. One entry per CDR3 protein, called by TCRdb with MiXCR from the immunoSEQ multiplex PCR reads. Seen here are around 170,000 distinct CDR3 sequences, more than 90% observed once, and the top ten hold 0.075% to 0.1%. V lost 6 bases, J lost 1 base, and 2 bases stayed unmatched. Germline CDR1 and CDR2: SNHLY and FYNNEI. The CDR3 spans 13 residues. This TCR derives from a human donor with Susac syndrome. The chain has TRBV2 and TRBJ1-1, with 7 bases aligning to TRBD1. The sequenced sample was CD4+ T cells from PBMCs. The CDR3 reads CASRGQTNTEAFF. As DNA, the CDR3 is TGTGCCAGCAGGGGACAGACGAACACTGAAGCTTTCTTT.